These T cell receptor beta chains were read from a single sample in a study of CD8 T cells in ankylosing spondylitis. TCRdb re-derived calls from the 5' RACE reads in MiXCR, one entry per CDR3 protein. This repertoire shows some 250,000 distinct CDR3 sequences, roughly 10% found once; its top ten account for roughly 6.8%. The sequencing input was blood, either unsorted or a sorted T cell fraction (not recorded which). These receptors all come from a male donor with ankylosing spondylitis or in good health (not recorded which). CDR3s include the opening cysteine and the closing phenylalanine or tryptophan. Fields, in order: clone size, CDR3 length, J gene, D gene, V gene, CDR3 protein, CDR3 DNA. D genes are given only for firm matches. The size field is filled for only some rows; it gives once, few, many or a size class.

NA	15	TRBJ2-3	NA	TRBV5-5	CASSDSPQVVDTQYF	TGTGCCAGCAGCGACAGCCCGCAGGTGGTAGATACGCAGTATTTT
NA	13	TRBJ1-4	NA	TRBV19	CASSPPSGEKLFF	TGTGCCAGTAGCCCCCCGAGCGGCGAAAAACTGTTTTTT
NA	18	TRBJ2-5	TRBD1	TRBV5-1	CASSFGQGLIEGVGTQYF	TGCGCCAGCAGCTTTGGACAGGGGCTAATTGAAGGAGTAGGAACCCAGTACTTC
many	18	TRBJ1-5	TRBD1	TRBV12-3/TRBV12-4	CASSPHRWDRESNQPQHF	TGTGCCAGCAGTCCCCATCGTTGGGACAGGGAGAGCAATCAGCCCCAGCATTTT
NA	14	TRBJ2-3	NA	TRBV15	CTTSRGTSSDTQYF	TGTACCACCAGCAGAGGAACTAGCAGCGATACGCAGTATTTT
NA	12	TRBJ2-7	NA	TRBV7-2	CASSPRWYEQYF	TGTGCCAGCAGCCCCCGGTGGTACGAGCAGTACTTC
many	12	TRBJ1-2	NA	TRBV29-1	CSDSGSNYGYTF	TGCAGCGACTCAGGATCTAACTATGGCTACACCTTC
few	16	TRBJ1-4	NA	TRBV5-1	CASSLIEGEMAEKLFF	TGCGCCAGCAGCCTCATCGAGGGGGAGATGGCTGAAAAACTGTTTTTT
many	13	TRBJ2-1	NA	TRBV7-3	CASSLTSANEQFF	TGTGCCAGCAGCTTAACATCGGCCAATGAGCAGTTCTTC
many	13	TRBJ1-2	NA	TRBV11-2	CASSFKGYYGYTF	TGTGCCAGCAGCTTTAAGGGGTACTATGGCTACACCTTC
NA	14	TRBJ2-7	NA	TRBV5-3	CARSLSVYVYEQYF	TGTGCCAGAAGCTTGTCCGTCTATGTGTACGAGCAGTACTTC
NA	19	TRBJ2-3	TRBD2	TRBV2	CASTSPRGGRGSPTDTQYF	TGTGCCAGCACCTCTCCCCGCGGGGGGAGGGGTTCACCCACAGATACGCAGTATTTT
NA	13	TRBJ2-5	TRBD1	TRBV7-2	CASSLTGAETQYF	TGTGCCAGCAGCTTAACAGGGGCGGAGACCCAGTACTTC
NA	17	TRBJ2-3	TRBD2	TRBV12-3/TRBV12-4	CASSLDGRGGRPDTQYF	TGTGCCAGCAGTTTAGATGGGCGGGGGGGCCGCCCAGATACGCAGTATTTT
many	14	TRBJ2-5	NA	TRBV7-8	CASSLWISEETQYF	TGTGCCAGCAGCCTCTGGATTTCAGAAGAGACCCAGTACTTC
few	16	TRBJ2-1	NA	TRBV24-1	CATSDLHPASYNEQFF	TGTGCCACCAGTGATTTGCATCCAGCCTCCTACAATGAGCAGTTCTTC
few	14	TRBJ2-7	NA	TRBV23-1	CASSPFGPNYEQYF	TGCGCCAGCAGTCCGTTCGGACCCAATTACGAGCAGTACTTC
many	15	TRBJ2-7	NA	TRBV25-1	CASRGLTGASYEQYF	TGTGCCAGCAGGGGCCTAACAGGAGCCTCCTACGAGCAGTACTTC
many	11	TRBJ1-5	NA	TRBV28	CASSESQPQHF	TGTGCCAGCAGCGAAAGCCAGCCCCAGCATTTT
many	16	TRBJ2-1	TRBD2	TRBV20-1	CSASRRSGGSYNEQFF	TGCAGTGCTAGCCGAAGAAGCGGGGGGTCTTACAATGAGCAGTTCTTC
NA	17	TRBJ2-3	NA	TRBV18	CVSSPGVSASFTDTQYF	TGTGTCAGCTCACCAGGTGTTAGCGCATCGTTCACAGATACGCAGTATTTT
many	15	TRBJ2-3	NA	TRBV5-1	CASSLDGRDFDTQYF	TGCGCCAGCAGCTTGGATGGACGGGATTTCGATACGCAGTATTTT
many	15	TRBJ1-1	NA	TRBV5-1	CASSLEGPSNTEAFF	TGCGCCAGCAGCTTGGAGGGACCGTCGAACACTGAAGCTTTCTTT
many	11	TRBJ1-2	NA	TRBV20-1	CSGGFRPGYTF	TGCAGCGGGGGGTTCCGTCCGGGCTACACCTTC
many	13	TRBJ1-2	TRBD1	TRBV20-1	CSARRQGNYGYTF	TGCAGTGCTAGACGACAGGGGAACTATGGCTACACCTTC
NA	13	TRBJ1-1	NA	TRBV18	CASSPSGNTEAFF	TGTGCCAGCTCACCGTCCGGGAACACTGAAGCTTTCTTT
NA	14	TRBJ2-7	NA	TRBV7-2	CASTLGPASYEQYF	TGTGCCAGCACCCTAGGCCCAGCTTCCTACGAGCAGTACTTC
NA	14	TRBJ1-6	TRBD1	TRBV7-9	CASSPGQGSPPLHF	TGTGCCAGCAGCCCTGGACAGGGTTCTCCACCCCTCCACTTT
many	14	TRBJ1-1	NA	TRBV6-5	CASSYSRQAPGAFF	TGTGCCAGCAGTTACTCGAGACAGGCCCCCGGGGCTTTCTTT
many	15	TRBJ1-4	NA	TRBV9	CASSPPGPGREKLFF	TGTGCCAGCAGCCCCCCAGGGCCCGGGCGTGAAAAACTGTTTTTT
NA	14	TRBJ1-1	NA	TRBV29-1	CSVGQGTGNTEAFF	TGCAGCGTTGGACAAGGGACGGGGAACACTGAAGCTTTCTTT
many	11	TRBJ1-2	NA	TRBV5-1	CASSSGYGYTF	TGCGCCAGCAGCTCAGGTTATGGCTACACCTTC
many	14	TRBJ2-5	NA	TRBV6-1	CASNHVQYQETQYF	TGTGCCAGCAACCACGTACAGTACCAAGAGACCCAGTACTTC
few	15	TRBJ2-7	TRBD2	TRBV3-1	CASRLGLAEVYEQYF	TGTGCCAGCAGGTTGGGACTAGCGGAAGTTTACGAGCAGTACTTC
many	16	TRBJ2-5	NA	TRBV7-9	CASSLRWDERGETQYF	TGTGCCAGCAGCTTACGATGGGATGAACGTGGGGAGACCCAGTACTTC
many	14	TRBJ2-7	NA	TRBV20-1	CSARGGATSYEQYF	TGCAGTGCTAGAGGGGGGGCCACCTCCTACGAGCAGTACTTC
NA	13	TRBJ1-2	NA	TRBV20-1	CSVTTGTNYGYTF	TGCAGTGTCACAACCGGGACAAACTATGGCTACACCTTC
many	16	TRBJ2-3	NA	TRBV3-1	CASSQGQLASTDTQYF	TGTGCCAGCAGCCAAGGACAGCTCGCTAGCACAGATACGCAGTATTTT